The 25 T cell receptor beta chains reported below all come from one sample, sequenced in a study of control samples from healthy donors and cancer patients. TCRdb's copy holds only in-frame clones and misses some; the assay was immunoSEQ multiplex PCR. The data contain 200,000 to 250,000 clones, over 90% of them seen just once; the ten biggest clones take up more than 1.3%. The source material was blood. These receptor sequences come from a man in his fifties or sixties in good health.

The chain has TRBV24-1 and TRBJ1-2, with 7 bases identical to TRBD1. V dropped 7 bases and J dropped 6; count of bases not matched to a gene: 7. The CDR3 has 13 amino acids. CDR1 is KGHDR, CDR2 SFDVKD, per germline. The CDR3 is CATRSRGMDGYTF. CDR3 coding DNA: TGTGCCACCAGGTCCAGGGGGATGGATGGCTACACCTTC.

The rearrangement joins TRBV10-3 to TRBJ2-6; D is uncertain. Looked up from germline, CDR1 is ENHRY and CDR2 is SYGVKD. The CDR3 runs to 16 residues. V lost 3 bases, J lost 0 bases, and 9 bases lay in between. DNA for the CDR3: TGTGCCATCAGTGACCCAGGCAGCTCTGGGGCCAACGTCCTGACTTTC. Protein sequence: CAISDPGSSGANVLTF.

This chain links TRBV5-8 with TRBJ1-6; no firm D call. Germline CDR1 SGHTS, CDR2 YDEGEE. Between the trimmed V and J ends, which lost 4 bases and 7 bases, there was a span of 9 bases. This CDR3 is built from 13 residues. DNA of the CDR3: TGTGCCAGCAGCCGCGCCCTGAATTCACCCCTCCACTTT. It encodes CASSRALNSPLHF. The full variable domain, completed using reference TRBV5-8 and TRBJ1-6, is EAGVTQSPTHLIKTRGQQATLRCSPISGHTSVYWYQQALGLGLQFLLWYDEGEERNRGNFPPRFSGRQFPNYSSELNVNALELEDSALYLCASSRALNSPLHFGNGTRLTVT.

V and J are TRBV19 and TRBJ1-2, with a possible D match to TRBD1 (6 bases). V dropped 7 bases and J dropped 5 bases, with 20 bases sitting between them. The CDR3 length is 15 residues. Looked up from germline, CDR1 is LNHDA and CDR2 is SQIVND (reference sequence). The CDR3 DNA reads as TGTGCCAGTAAACCCCCCCAAACAGGGTCGTATGGCTACACCTTC. Its protein is CASKPPQTGSYGYTF. The full variable domain, completed using reference TRBV19 and TRBJ1-2, is DGGITQSPKYLFRKEGQNVTLSCEQNLNHDAMYWYRQDPGQGLRLIYYSQIVNDFQKGDIAEGYSVSREKKESFPLTVTSAQKNPTAFYLCASKPPQTGSYGYTFGSGTRLTVV.

This chain uses TRBV6-1 with TRBJ2-7; D is ambiguous. Germline V gene data show CDR1 as MNHNS and CDR2 as SASEGT. The V gene lost 2 bases and the J gene lost 1 base, with 15 bases spanning the gap. The CDR3 spans 16 residues. CDR3 protein: CASSEPDGRRSYEQYF. As DNA, the CDR3 is TGTGCCAGCAGTGAACCTGACGGGCGGAGATCCTACGAGCAGTACTTC.

This chain uses TRBV2 with TRBJ1-5; D is uncertain. V was clipped by 3 bases and J by 2 bases, with 8 bases between them. This CDR3 region has 14 residues. CDR1 is SNHLY and CDR2 is FYNNEI in the germline V gene. This chain's CDR3 is CASSDLVGNQPQHF. In DNA, the CDR3 is TGTGCCAGCAGTGACTTAGTGGGCAATCAGCCCCAGCATTTT.

This clone was picked up one time. V and J are TRBV7-9 and TRBJ2-2; TRBD1 matches 7 bases. Per germline, CDR1 SEHNR and CDR2 FQNEAQ (reference sequence). The CDR3 extends over 15 amino acids. The J segment lost 5 bases and the V segment lost 3 bases, leaving 6 bases of the junction unmatched. CDR3 amino acids: CASSLKGARTGELFF. CDR3 sequence (DNA): TGTGCCAGCAGCTTGAAGGGGGCACGGACCGGGGAGCTGTTTTTT.

The rearrangement uses TRBV5-4 and TRBJ1-2; maybe TRBD1 (6 bases). Trimming took off 1 base at V and 1 base at J, with 14 bases between the two ends. CDR3 size: 16 residues. Per the germline V gene, CDR1 is SGHNT and CDR2 is YYREEE (reference sequence). CDR3 residues: CASSLRGPQGNYGYTF. DNA of the CDR3: TGTGCCAGCAGCTTGAGGGGTCCACAGGGTAACTATGGCTACACCTTC.

V is TRBV5-1 and J is TRBJ1-2; 8 bases are a match to TRBD1. The CDR3 length is 14 residues. The junction had 3 bases not matched to a gene; V was cut back by 2 bases and J by 3 bases. CDR1 is SGHRS, CDR2 YFSETQ, per germline. The DNA of the CDR3 is TGCGCCAGCAGCTTTATGACAGGGGACTATGGCTACACCTTC. This gives the protein CASSFMTGDYGYTF. The whole variable domain, filled in from reference TRBV5-1 and TRBJ1-2, reads KAGVTQTPRYLIKTRGQQVTLSCSPISGHRSVSWYQQTPGQGLQFLFEYFSETQRNKGNFPGRFSGRQFSNSRSEMNVSTLELGDSALYLCASSFMTGDYGYTFGSGTRLTVV.

V and J are TRBV18 and TRBJ1-5; TRBD1 is a possible D gene (5 bases). The V end lost 3 bases, the J end lost 5 bases, and 14 bases lay between the germline ends. Germline V gives CDR1 KGHSH, CDR2 LQKENI. The CDR3 spans 15 residues. This CDR3 reads CASSPFGGRDQPQHF. The CDR3 region has the DNA TGTGCCAGCTCACCTTTTGGGGGAAGGGATCAGCCCCAGCATTTT.

In this sample, this clone turned up once. The gene calls are TRBV5-1 and TRBJ2-1; D call uncertain. Germline CDR1 and CDR2: SGHRS and YFSETQ. Trimming pared 2 bases from V and 7 bases from J, leaving 13 bases between. The CDR3 has 14 residues. The CDR3 DNA is TGCGCCAGCAGCTTACTGACAAGCGAGAATGAGCAGTTCTTC. Encoded protein: CASSLLTSENEQFF. Supplemented by reference TRBV5-1 and TRBJ2-1, the full variable domain reads KAGVTQTPRYLIKTRGQQVTLSCSPISGHRSVSWYQQTPGQGLQFLFEYFSETQRNKGNFPGRFSGRQFSNSRSEMNVSTLELGDSALYLCASSLLTSENEQFFGPGTRLTVL.

This chain uses TRBV15 with TRBJ1-5; D perhaps matches TRBD1 (5 bases). With 3 bases removed from V and 3 bases from J, the gap between germline ends came to 15 bases. This CDR3 comprises 16 residues. Per germline, CDR1 LNHNV and CDR2 YYDKDF (reference sequence). The CDR3 sequence: CATSSPTGTHNQPQHF. DNA for the CDR3: TGTGCCACCAGCAGTCCGACCGGGACTCACAATCAGCCCCAGCATTTT.

The chain has TRBV5-1 and TRBJ2-1, with TRBD1 identical over 7 bases. Germline CDR1 SGHRS, CDR2 YFSETQ. This CDR3 is 17 amino acids long. V shed 4 bases and J 9 bases; nucleotides not matched to a gene: 19. The CDR3 spells CASSLEARGPAAAEQFF. The CDR3 bases are TGCGCCAGCAGCCTTGAGGCTAGGGGGCCGGCGGCGGCTGAGCAGTTCTTC.

The V call is TRBV4-2, the J call TRBJ2-1; D possibly corresponds to TRBD1 (6 bases). CDR1 and CDR2 from the germline V gene are LGHNA and YNFKEQ. The V gene lost 4 bases and the J gene lost 1 base, with 11 bases spanning the gap. The CDR3 loop spans 15 amino acids. The CDR3 DNA reads TGTGCCAGCAGCCCTCGTCAGGGGTCCTACAATGAGCAGTTCTTC. It specifies CASSPRQGSYNEQFF.

CDR3 sequence (DNA): TGTGCCAGCAGTCGGCCCGGGGAAGCTAACTATGGCTACACCTTC. It specifies CASSRPGEANYGYTF. The rearrangement links TRBV27 to TRBJ1-2; no clear D gene. Germline assignment: CDR1 MNHEY and CDR2 SMNVEV (reference sequence). Trimming cost V 5 bases and J 0 bases, with 13 bases left between them. The length of the CDR3 is 15 residues.

V is TRBV18 and J is TRBJ1-5, with 10 bases identical to TRBD1. V dropped 7 bases and J dropped 0; count of bases not matched to a gene: 21. This CDR3 region has 21 residues. Germline V gene data show CDR1 as KGHSH and CDR2 as LQKENI. The CDR3 DNA reads TGTGCCAGCTTCTTGTCCCGGGACAGGGGCCGGGGCCTCTTTAGCAATCAGCCCCAGCATTTT. It codes for CASFLSRDRGRGLFSNQPQHF.

The chain is built from TRBV2 and TRBJ2-1, with D unclear. CDR1 is SNHLY and CDR2 is FYNNEI in the germline V gene. V was clipped by 3 bases and J by 0 bases, with 9 bases between them. The CDR3 spans 15 residues. In nucleotides, the CDR3 is TGTGCCAGCAGTGATCTACGGTTCTCCTACAATGAGCAGTTCTTC. Encoded protein: CASSDLRFSYNEQFF.

The genes are TRBV7-2 and TRBJ1-2, with TRBD1 matching over 8 bases. The CDR3 totals 15 residues. Germline lookup yields CDR1 SGHTA and CDR2 FQGNSA. V lost 5 bases to trimming and J lost 3 bases; unmatched junction nucleotides: 8. The CDR3 loop is CASSPGGGFYYGYTF. In DNA, the CDR3 is TGTGCCAGCAGCCCAGGGGGCGGGTTCTACTATGGCTACACCTTC. The full variable domain, its missing parts supplied by reference TRBV7-2 and TRBJ1-2, is GAGVSQSPSNKVTEKGKDVELRCDPISGHTALYWYRQSLGQGLEFLIYFQGNSAPDKSGLPSDRFSAERTGGSVSTLTIQRTQQEDSAVYLCASSPGGGFYYGYTFGSGTRLTVV.

The rearrangement joins TRBV4-2 to TRBJ2-1; 7 bases align to TRBD1. Germline-derived CDR1 and CDR2 are LGHNA and YNFKEQ. This CDR3 has 13 residues. Unmatched junction bases numbered 4, after V lost 7 bases and J lost 4 bases. The CDR3 loop is CASNRQGYNEQFF. The CDR3 DNA follows: TGTGCCAGCAACCGACAGGGATACAATGAGCAGTTCTTC.

This sequence joins TRBV19 and TRBJ2-6; D perhaps matches TRBD1 (5 bases). The V gene lost 7 bases and the J gene lost 0 bases, with 13 bases spanning the gap. The CDR3 length is 16 residues. The germline CDR1 and CDR2 sequences are LNHDA and SQIVND (reference sequence). The CDR3, as DNA: TGTGCCAGTATCAACAGGACAAGCTCTGGGGCCAACGTCCTGACTTTC. This encodes CASINRTSSGANVLTF.

This sequence joins TRBV5-1 and TRBJ2-5; 9 nucleotides align to TRBD1. J gave up 2 bases and V 3 bases, and 5 bases lay outside the gene matches. This CDR3 spans 15 amino acids. Per the germline V gene, CDR1 is SGHRS and CDR2 is YFSETQ. CDR3 residues: CASSSGTGPQETQYF. CDR3 DNA sequence: TGCGCCAGCAGCTCCGGGACAGGGCCTCAAGAGACCCAGTACTTC.

The V and J genes are TRBV28 and TRBJ1-1; possibly TRBD1 for D (6 bases). The CDR3 extends over 15 amino acids. Germline assignment: CDR1 MDHEN and CDR2 SYDVKM. V lost 1 base and J 6 bases, leaving 15 bases between the germline ends. CDR3 sequence reads: CASSLFAGQGPEAFF. As DNA, the CDR3 is TGTGCCAGCAGTTTATTCGCGGGCCAGGGGCCTGAAGCTTTCTTT.

This sequence joins TRBV10-3 and TRBJ2-3; TRBD1 or TRBD2 may be the D gene (5 bases each). The CDR3 length is 17 residues. Germline loops: CDR1 ENHRY, CDR2 SYGVKD. Trimming pared 0 bases from V and 5 bases from J, leaving 18 bases between. This CDR3 is CAISESGRSGGGDTQYF. Written as DNA, the CDR3 is TGTGCCATCAGTGAGTCGGGTAGGAGCGGTGGGGGAGATACGCAGTATTTT.

V usage is TRBV5-1 and J usage is TRBJ2-2; 9 bases match TRBD1. The trim removed 7 bases at V and 4 bases at J, leaving 5 bases unmatched. The length of the CDR3 is 14 residues. Germline CDR1 is SGHRS and CDR2 is YFSETQ. In DNA, the CDR3 is TGCGCCAGCCAACAGGGGGCGGCCACCGGGGAGCTGTTTTTT. It specifies CASQQGAATGELFF.

This rearrangement joins TRBV28 to TRBJ2-5, with 10 bases matching TRBD1. The junction had 4 bases not matched to a gene; V was cut back by 5 bases and J by 4 bases. Looked up from germline, CDR1 is MDHEN and CDR2 is SYDVKM. The CDR3 loop spans 14 amino acids. DNA of the CDR3: TGTGCCAGCAGTGGACAGGGGGTGATAGAGACCCAGTACTTC. Protein product: CASSGQGVIETQYF.